This section outlines one TCR beta chain sequence together with its context. This clone was seen a handful of times. No cognate antigen has been identified for it. No clone much larger than this one lies a single base away; base qualities are absent. V trim: 3 bases; J trim: 2 bases; unmatched bases: 16. From the cysteine through the phenylalanine, the CDR3 covers 19 amino acids. Only the CDR3 DNA stays, 57 bases, in frame from base 1. From a lookup of the germline V gene (reference sequence), CDR1 and CDR2 are LNHDA and SQIVND. The CDR3 regions of human TCRbeta chains were subjected to immunosequencing. Per the source publication's procedure: Repertoire TCRs were matched against a reference library of SARS-CoV-2-specific TCRs generated with the MIRA antigen-specificity platform. Breadth meant the fraction of unique TCRs that were SARS-CoV-2-associated, whereas depth meant the fraction of total T cells that were SARS-CoV-2-associated. Using the MIRA data, each spike-specific TCR was mapped to the spike region that the TCR reacts to and placed in a CD4 or CD8 class. Log10-transformed breadth and depth values were compared by one-way ANOVA with Sidak's multiple comparisons tests. In TCRdb, the immuneACCESS table is reduced to in-frame sequences with V and J assigned. These tables do not hold every clone; where another copy was compared, an unresolved V gene accounts for under half, and the others remain unexplained. That table is the source of V, J and clone size, and D and trimming were worked out from the DNA. The sample table holds some 130,000 clones, of which around nine tenths were seen once. The top ten constitute under 2% of the sample.

What this sample's time point label stands for: baseline before first vaccination. Samples from vaccinated people were obtained from the UK trials COV001 and COV002, which included a single-blind randomized controlled phase 2/3 trial of AZD1222 (ChAdOx1 nCoV-19) in healthy adults. Trial participant PBMC samples were collected at day 0 and day 28 after the second dose for TCRbeta chain sequencing. The data belong to a study of T cell responses to AZD1222 COVID-19 vaccine (dated by TCRdb to the early 2020s). Regarding the study in general: AZD1222 recipients given second doses at about 4 weeks or at about 12 weeks were pooled, since spike-specific TCR depth and breadth were not found to differ between the two schedules. TCR sequencing covered over 230 trial participants: 200 to 220 given two doses of AZD1222 and 26 given two doses of MenACWY control vaccine. Trial participants were enrolled by age into 18-55, 56-69 and 70-plus year subgroups, with around 150, 28 and 57 TCR-sequenced participants respectively. Summary of the overall study and its limitations: A significant rise in spike-specific TCR breadth and depth was observed after two AZD1222 doses relative to day 0 and relative to MenACWY recipients. Reportedly, close to half of the unique spike-specific TCRs recognized epitopes lying outside the regions that are mutated in the B.1.351 and B.1.1.7 variants. The vaccine-associated CD4 TCRs covered the entire spike protein, and the dominant responses fell in regions 160-218 and 743-854. Conclusions about previously exposed vaccinees are limited, since just five to seven AZD1222 recipients were seropositive for SARS-CoV-2 at baseline. In the small 56-69-year group, the increase in depth fell short of significance, most likely because of low power. Because no samples from the day 14 peak response were available, repertoires could be characterized only after the peak T cell response. Participants were mostly white British, with more females than males. The authors suggested clonal diversity may have been underestimated.

Recombination linked TRBV19 to TRBJ1-5, with 7 bases matching TRBD1. This TCR was sampled from an adult in good health. The sequencing here drew on peripheral blood, taken on day 0 of AZD1222 vaccination. The nucleotide sequence is TGTGCCAGTAGTATTCTGGCCGGGGCAGGGGGTGGGGGCAATCAGCCCCAGCATTTT. Translated, it reads CASSILAGAGGGGNQPQHF. Reference TRBV19 and TRBJ1-5 proteins supply the regions before and after the CDR3; the full variable domain is: DGGITQSPKYLFRKEGQNVTLSCEQNLNHDAMYWYRQDPGQGLRLIYYSQIVNDFQKGDIAEGYSVSREKKESFPLTVTSAQKNPTAFYLCASSILAGAGGGGNQPQHFGDGTRLSIL.